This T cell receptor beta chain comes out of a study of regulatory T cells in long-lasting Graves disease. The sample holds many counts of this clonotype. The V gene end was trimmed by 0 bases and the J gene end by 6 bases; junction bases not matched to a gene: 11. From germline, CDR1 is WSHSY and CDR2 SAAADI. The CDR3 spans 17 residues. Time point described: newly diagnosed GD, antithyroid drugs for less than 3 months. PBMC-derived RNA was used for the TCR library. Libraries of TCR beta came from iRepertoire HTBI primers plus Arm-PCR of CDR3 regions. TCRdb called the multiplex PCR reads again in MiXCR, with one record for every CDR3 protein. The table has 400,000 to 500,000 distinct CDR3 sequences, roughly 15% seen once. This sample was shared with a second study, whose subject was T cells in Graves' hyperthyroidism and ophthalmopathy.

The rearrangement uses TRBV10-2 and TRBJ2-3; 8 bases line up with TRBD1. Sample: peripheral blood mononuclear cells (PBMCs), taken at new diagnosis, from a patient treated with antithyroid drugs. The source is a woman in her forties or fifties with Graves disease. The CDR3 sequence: CASSESVGDRFSDTQYF. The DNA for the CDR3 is TGCGCCAGCAGTGAGTCGGTAGGGGACAGGTTCTCGGATACGCAGTATTTT.